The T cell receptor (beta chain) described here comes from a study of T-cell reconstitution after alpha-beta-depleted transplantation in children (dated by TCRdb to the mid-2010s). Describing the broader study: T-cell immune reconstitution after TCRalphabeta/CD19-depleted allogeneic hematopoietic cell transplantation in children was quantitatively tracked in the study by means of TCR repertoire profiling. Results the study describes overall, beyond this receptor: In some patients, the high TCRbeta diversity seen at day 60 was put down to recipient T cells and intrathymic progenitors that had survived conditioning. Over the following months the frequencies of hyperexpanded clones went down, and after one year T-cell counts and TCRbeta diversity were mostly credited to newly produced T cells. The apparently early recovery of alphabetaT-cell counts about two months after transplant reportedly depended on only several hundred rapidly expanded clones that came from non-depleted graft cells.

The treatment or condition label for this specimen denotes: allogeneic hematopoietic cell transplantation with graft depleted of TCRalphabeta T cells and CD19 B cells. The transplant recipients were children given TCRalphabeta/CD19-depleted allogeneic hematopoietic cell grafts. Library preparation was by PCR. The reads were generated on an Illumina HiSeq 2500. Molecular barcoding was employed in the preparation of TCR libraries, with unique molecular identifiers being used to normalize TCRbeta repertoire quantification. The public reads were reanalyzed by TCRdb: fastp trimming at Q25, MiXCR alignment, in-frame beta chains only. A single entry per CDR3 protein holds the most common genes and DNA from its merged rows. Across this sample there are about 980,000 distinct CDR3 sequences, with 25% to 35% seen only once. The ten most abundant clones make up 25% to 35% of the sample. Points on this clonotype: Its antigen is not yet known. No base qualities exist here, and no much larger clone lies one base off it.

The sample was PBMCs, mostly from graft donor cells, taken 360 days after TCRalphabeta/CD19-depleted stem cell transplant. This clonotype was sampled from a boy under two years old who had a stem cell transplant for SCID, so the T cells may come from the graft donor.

The CDR3 region: CAGGQRSEGEAFF. The DNA sequence follows: TGTGCCGGGGGACAGCGGTCGGAGGGTGAAGCTTTCTTT. Recombination joined TRBV7-9 with TRBJ1-1; 7 bases in between match TRBD1. For this chain, trimming is 11 bases at the V end and 7 bases at the J end, and the number of junction bases without a gene match is 13. The CDR3 spans 13 residues, from the cysteine through the phenylalanine. Only the CDR3 part of the read is kept: 39 bases, read in frame from the first base. For CDR1 and CDR2, the germline V gene (reference sequence) lists SEHNR and FQNEAQ.